The entry that follows covers one TCR beta chain sequence. The CDR3 loop spans 12 amino acids. V was cut by 6 bases and J by 7 bases, with 11 bases left in between. TCRdb's copy holds only in-frame clones and misses some; the assay was immunoSEQ multiplex PCR. The table lists almost 400,000 clones, about nine tenths of them singletons. Treatment meaning: 19 received Ad26.COV2.S at low or high dose, single or two shots; 5 received placebo; per-sample allocation not given. Day 63 after the first injection of vaccine or placebo was the sampling time. A Boston adult aged 18-55 years was the donor. These data are taken from a study of Ad26.COV2.S vaccination and SARS-CoV-2 variants. Study-wide context: Trial arm assignment for the donor was COV1001 Ad26.COV2.S.

The sequenced sample was peripheral blood, obtained in a trial of Ad26.COV2.S vaccine versus placebo. This chain connects TRBV12-3 or TRBV12-4 to TRBJ2-3, with D perhaps being TRBD1 or TRBD2 (5 bases each). The source is a person between 18 and 65 years old who received the Ad26.COV2.S COVID-19 vaccine or a placebo. CDR3 nucleotide sequence: TGTGCCAGCAGCAAGGGGACGAATACGCAGTATTTT. Translating it yields CASSKGTNTQYF.